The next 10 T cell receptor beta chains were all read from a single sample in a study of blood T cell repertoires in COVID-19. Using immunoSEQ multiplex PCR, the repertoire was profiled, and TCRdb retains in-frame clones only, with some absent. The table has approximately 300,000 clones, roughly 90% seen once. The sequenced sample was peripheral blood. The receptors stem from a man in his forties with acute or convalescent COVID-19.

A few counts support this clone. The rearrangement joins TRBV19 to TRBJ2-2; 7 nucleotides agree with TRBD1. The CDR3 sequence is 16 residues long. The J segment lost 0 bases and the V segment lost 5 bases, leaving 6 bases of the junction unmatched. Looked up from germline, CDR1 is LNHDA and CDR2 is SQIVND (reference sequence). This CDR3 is CASSVPTGSNTGELFF. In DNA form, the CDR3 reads TGTGCCAGTAGTGTTCCGACAGGGTCGAACACCGGGGAGCTGTTTTTT. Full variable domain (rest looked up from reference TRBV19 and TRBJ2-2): DGGITQSPKYLFRKEGQNVTLSCEQNLNHDAMYWYRQDPGQGLRLIYYSQIVNDFQKGDIAEGYSVSREKKESFPLTVTSAQKNPTAFYLCASSVPTGSNTGELFFGEGSRLTVL.

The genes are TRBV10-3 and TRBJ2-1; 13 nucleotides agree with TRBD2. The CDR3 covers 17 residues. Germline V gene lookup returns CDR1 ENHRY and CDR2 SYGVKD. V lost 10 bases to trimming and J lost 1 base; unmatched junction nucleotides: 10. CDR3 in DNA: TGTGCCAGCTCCGGGGGACTAGCGGGGTCTTCCTACAATGAGCAGTTCTTC. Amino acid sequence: CASSGGLAGSSYNEQFF.

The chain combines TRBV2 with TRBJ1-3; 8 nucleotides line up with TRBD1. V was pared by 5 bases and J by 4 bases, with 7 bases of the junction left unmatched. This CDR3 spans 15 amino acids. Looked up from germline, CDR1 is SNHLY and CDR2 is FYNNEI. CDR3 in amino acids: CASSSGQVVGNTIYF. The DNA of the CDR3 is TGTGCCAGCAGTTCGGGACAGGTTGTGGGAAACACCATATATTTT.

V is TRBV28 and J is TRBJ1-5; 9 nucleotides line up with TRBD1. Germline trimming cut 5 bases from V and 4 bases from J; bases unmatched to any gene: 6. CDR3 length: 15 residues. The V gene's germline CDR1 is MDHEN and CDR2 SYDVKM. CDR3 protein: CASSVQGAGNQPQHF. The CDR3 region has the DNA TGTGCCAGCAGTGTACAGGGGGCGGGAAATCAGCCCCAGCATTTT.

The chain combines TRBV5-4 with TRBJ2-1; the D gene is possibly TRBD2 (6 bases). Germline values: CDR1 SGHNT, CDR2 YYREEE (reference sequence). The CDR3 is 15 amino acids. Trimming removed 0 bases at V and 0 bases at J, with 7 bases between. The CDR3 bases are TGTGCCAGCAGCTTGGGCGGGGCCTCCTACAATGAGCAGTTCTTC. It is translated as CASSLGGASYNEQFF.

The CDR3 sequence: CASGPGQDYQPQHF. Written as DNA, the CDR3 is TGTGCTAGTGGACCGGGACAGGACTATCAGCCCCAGCATTTT. V is TRBV12-5 and J is TRBJ1-5, with 8 bases matching TRBD1. The CDR3 is made up of 14 amino acids. Germline V gene lookup returns CDR1 LGHNT and CDR2 FRNRAP. V shed 6 bases and J 5 bases; nucleotides not matched to a gene: 6. The complete variable domain, with remaining parts taken from reference TRBV12-5 and TRBJ1-5, reads DARVTQTPRHKVTEMGQEVTMRCQPILGHNTVFWYRQTMMQGLELLAYFRNRAPLDDSGMPKDRFSAEMPDATLATLKIQPSEPRDSAVYFCASGPGQDYQPQHFGDGTRLSIL.

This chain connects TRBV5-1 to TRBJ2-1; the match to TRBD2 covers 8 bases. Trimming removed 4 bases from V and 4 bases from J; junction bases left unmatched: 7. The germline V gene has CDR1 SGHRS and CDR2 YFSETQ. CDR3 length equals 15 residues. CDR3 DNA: TGCGCCAGCAGCAAGTCACTAGCGGAGTACAATGAGCAGTTCTTC. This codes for CASSKSLAEYNEQFF.

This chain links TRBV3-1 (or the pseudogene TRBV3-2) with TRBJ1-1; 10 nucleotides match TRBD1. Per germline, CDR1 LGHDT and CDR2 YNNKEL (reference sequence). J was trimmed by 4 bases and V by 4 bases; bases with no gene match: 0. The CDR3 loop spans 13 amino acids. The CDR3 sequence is CASSRTGGTEAFF. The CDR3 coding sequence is TGTGCCAGCAGCCGGACAGGGGGCACTGAAGCTTTCTTT.

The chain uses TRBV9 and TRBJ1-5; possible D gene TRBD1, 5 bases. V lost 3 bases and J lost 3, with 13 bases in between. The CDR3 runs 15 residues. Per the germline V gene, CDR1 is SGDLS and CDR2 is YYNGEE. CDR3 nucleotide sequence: TGTGCCAGCAGCGCTAAGGGAGGGGTCAATCAGCCCCAGCATTTT. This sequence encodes CASSAKGGVNQPQHF.

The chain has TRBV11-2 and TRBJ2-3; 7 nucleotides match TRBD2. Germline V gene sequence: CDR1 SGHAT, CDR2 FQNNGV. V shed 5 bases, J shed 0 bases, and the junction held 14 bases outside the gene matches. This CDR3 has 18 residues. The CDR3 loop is CASSPGVWTRGSTDTQYF. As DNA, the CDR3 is TGTGCCAGCAGCCCCGGGGTCTGGACTAGGGGAAGCACAGATACGCAGTATTTT.